This is a list of T cell receptor beta chains from one sample in a study of CD8+ T cells in alopecia areata. The method was immunoSEQ multiplex PCR; TCRdb's version includes in-frame clones alone and lacks a portion of them. The sample lists a few hundred thousand clones; roughly two fifths were seen once. Sequencing was performed on CD4+ T cells sorted from blood, taken around week 37, from a patient treated with tofacitinib. The receptor source for this set is a human donor with alopecia areata. Both conserved end residues are part of each CDR3. The D gene is left open where the match is weak. Part of the rows lack a size; the others show once, few, many or a class for expanded clones.

j_call d_call v_call clone_size cdr3_length cdr3_aa cdr3_nt
TRBJ1-5 - TRBV4-3 - 15 CASSQIWGSVEPQHF TGCGCCAGCAGCCAAATCTGGGGGAGCGTGGAGCCCCAGCATTTT
TRBJ2-7 TRBD2 TRBV30 few 15 CAVTSGRGSSYEQYF TGTGCCGTGACTAGCGGGAGGGGAAGCTCCTACGAGCAGTACTTC
TRBJ1-2 - TRBV5-8 - 15 CASSPTGTASDGYTF TGTGCCAGCAGCCCCACCGGGACCGCATCGGATGGCTACACCTTC
TRBJ2-2 - TRBV15 - 14 CATSTRRGLGELFF TGTGCCACCAGCACGAGACGAGGATTAGGGGAGCTGTTTTTT
TRBJ1-5 - TRBV30 - 14 CAWSVNGGDQPQHF TGTGCCTGGAGTGTAAATGGGGGTGATCAGCCCCAGCATTTT
TRBJ2-3 - TRBV4-1 - 15 CASSPQAAWTDTQYF TGCGCCAGCAGCCCTCAGGCAGCGTGGACAGATACGCAGTATTTT
TRBJ2-4 - TRBV7-9 few 14 CASSWTGMKNIQYF TGTGCCAGCAGCTGGACGGGAATGAAAAACATTCAGTACTTC
TRBJ2-5 - TRBV29-1 few 11 CSVEGAHTQYF TGCAGCGTTGAGGGCGCACACACCCAGTACTTC
TRBJ2-5 TRBD2 TRBV29-1 - 12 CSVGAGQETQYF TGCAGCGTTGGAGCGGGACAAGAGACCCAGTACTTC
TRBJ2-3 - TRBV28 - 13 CASTAGRTDTQYF TGTGCCAGCACCGCGGGCCGCACAGATACGCAGTATTTT
TRBJ2-5 TRBD1 TRBV7-3 - 15 CASSLGTGGAETQYF TGTGCCAGCAGCTTAGGGACAGGCGGGGCAGAGACCCAGTACTTC
TRBJ1-5 - TRBV7-2 - 12 CASNVPGTPQHF TGTGCCAGCAATGTTCCCGGTACGCCCCAGCATTTT
TRBJ1-3 - TRBV27 few 11 CATRSGNTIYF TGTGCCACTCGATCAGGAAACACCATATATTTT
TRBJ1-3 - TRBV30 - 14 CAWSVQRAGNTIYF TGTGCCTGGAGTGTACAAAGGGCTGGAAACACCATATATTTT
TRBJ2-3 - TRBV7-2 - 13 CASSFGDPDTQYF TGTGCCAGCAGCTTTGGGGATCCAGATACGCAGTATTTT
TRBJ1-2 - TRBV7-3 few 14 CASSRTPDSYGYTF TGTGCCAGCAGTAGGACACCGGACTCCTATGGCTACACCTTC
TRBJ1-5 TRBD1 TRBV5-6 - 16 CASSLQGSGSNQPQHF TGTGCCAGCAGCTTACAGGGGAGTGGAAGCAATCAGCCCCAGCATTTT
TRBJ2-1 TRBD2 TRBV11-2 - 16 CASSPVSGRKGNEQFF TGTGCCAGCAGCCCCGTTAGCGGGAGGAAGGGGAATGAGCAGTTCTTC
TRBJ2-1 - TRBV29-1 few 15 CSADQAMSSYNEQFF TGCAGCGCCGACCAAGCGATGAGCTCCTACAATGAGCAGTTCTTC
TRBJ2-7 - TRBV7-2 - 13 CASSLEHLYEQYF TGTGCCAGCAGCTTAGAACATCTCTACGAGCAGTACTTC